This paragraph covers one T cell receptor (beta chain) sequence. Its antigen is currently unknown. The CDR3 has 12 amino acids. The germline V gene has CDR1 SGHDT and CDR2 YYEEEE. This entry comes from a study of monozygotic twins with inflammatory bowel disease. Whole-study results and caveats: Patients received differing immunosuppressive treatments, which may have added variability to their repertoires. No discrimination was achieved between different T cell subtypes.

With the 5' RACE reads reprocessed, TCRdb shows one record per CDR3 protein and no DNA. The sample data list 120,000 to 150,000 distinct CDR3 sequences. This TCR was sampled from a human donor with ulcerative colitis or Crohn's disease, or a healthy co-twin of an affected twin (not recorded which). This chain links TRBV5-6 with TRBJ2-1; as DNA is missing, the TRBD1 call by TCRdb cannot be tested. The sample taken for sequencing was blood. The CDR3 sequence: CASRRDSNEQFF.